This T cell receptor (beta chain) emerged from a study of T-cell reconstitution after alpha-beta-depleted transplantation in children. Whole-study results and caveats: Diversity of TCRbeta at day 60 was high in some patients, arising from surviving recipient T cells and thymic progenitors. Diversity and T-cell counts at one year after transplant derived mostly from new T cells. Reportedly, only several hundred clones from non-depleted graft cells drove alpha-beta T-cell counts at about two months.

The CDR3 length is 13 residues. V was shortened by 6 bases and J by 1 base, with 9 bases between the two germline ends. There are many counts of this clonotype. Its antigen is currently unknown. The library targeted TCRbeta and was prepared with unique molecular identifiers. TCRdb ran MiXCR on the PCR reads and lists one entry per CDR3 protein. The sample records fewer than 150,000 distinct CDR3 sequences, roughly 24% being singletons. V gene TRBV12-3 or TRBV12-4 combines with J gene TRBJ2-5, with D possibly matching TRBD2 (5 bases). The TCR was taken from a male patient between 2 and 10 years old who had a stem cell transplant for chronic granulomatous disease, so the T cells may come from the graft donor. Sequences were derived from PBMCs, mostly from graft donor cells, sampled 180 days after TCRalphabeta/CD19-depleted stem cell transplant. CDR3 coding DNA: TGTGCCAGCAGCCGAGGAGGCCAAGAGACCCAGTACTTC. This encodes CASSRGGQETQYF.